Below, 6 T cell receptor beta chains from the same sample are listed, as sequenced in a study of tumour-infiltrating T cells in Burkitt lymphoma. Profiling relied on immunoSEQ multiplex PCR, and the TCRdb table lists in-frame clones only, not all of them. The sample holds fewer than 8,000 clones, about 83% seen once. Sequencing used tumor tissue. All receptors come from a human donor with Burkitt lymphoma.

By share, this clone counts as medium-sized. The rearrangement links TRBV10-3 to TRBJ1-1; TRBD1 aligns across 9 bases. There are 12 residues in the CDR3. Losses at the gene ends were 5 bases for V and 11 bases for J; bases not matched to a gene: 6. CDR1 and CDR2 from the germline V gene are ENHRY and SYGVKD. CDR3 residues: CAISTGGLGAFF. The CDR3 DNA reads TGTGCCATCAGTACAGGGGGCTTAGGTGCTTTCTTT.

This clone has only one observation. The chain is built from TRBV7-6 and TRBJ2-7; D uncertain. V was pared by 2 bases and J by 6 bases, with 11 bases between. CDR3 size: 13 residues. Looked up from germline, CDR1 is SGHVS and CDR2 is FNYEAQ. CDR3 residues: CASSLLGIPEQYF. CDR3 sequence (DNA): TGTGCCAGCAGCTTATTAGGGATCCCCGAGCAGTACTTC.

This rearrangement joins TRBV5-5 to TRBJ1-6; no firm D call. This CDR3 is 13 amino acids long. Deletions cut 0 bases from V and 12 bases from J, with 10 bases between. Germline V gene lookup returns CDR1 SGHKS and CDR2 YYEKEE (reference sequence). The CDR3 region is CASSLGDGKPLHF. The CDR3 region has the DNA TGTGCCAGCAGCTTGGGCGACGGTAAACCCCTCCACTTT.

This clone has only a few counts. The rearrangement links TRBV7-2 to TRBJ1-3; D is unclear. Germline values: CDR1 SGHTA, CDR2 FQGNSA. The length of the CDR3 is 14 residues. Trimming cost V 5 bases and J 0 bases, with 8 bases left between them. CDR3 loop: CASSPRVSGNTIYF. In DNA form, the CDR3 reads TGTGCCAGCAGCCCGAGGGTCTCTGGAAACACCATATATTTT.

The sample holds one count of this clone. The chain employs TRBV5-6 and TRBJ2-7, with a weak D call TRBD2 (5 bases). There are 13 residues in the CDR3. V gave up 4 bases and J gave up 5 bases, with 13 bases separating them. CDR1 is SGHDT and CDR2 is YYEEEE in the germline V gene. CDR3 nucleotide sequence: TGTGCCAGCAGCCCGGGGAGAATAAACGAGCAGTACTTC. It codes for CASSPGRINEQYF.

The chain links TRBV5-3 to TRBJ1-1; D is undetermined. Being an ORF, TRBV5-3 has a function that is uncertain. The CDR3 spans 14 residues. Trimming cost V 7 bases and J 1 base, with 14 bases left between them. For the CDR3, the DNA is TGTGCCAGACTAATCGAAGGTCGGAACACTGAAGCTTTCTTT. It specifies CARLIEGRNTEAFF.